These T cell receptor beta chains were read from a single sample in a study of a mutant IDH1 vaccine in newly diagnosed glioma. Repertoires were generated with immunoSEQ multiplex PCR, while TCRdb's copy carries only in-frame clones and drops some. The table lists about 88,000 clones, over 70% of them singletons. This sample comprised PBMCs, obtained from a glioma patient treated with radiotherapy, temozolomide or both. These receptors all come from a middle-aged man with glioma. Some clones in this sample may be carry-over from other donors' samples. Both conserved end residues are part of each CDR3. D genes are given only for firm matches. Size is omitted from some rows. Given values are once, few, many or a class for expanded clones.

J gene	D gene	clone size	V gene	CDR3 DNA	CDR3 protein
TRBJ1-1	NA	once	TRBV5-1	TGCGCCAGCAGCTTGGCCTCCCGGACATTGAACACTGAAGCTTTCTTT	CASSLASRTLNTEAFF
TRBJ2-5	NA	NA	TRBV14	TGTGCCAGCAGCCTGGGGGAAAGGAAGACCCAGTACTTC	CASSLGERKTQYF
TRBJ1-6	NA	once	TRBV10-3	TGTGCCATCAGTGAACAGGGAAATTCACCCCTCCACTTT	CAISEQGNSPLHF
TRBJ2-3	NA	NA	TRBV6-5	TGTGCCAGCAGTACCAATAGTCCAAGCACAGATACGCAGTATTTT	CASSTNSPSTDTQYF
TRBJ2-7	TRBD2	NA	TRBV5-1	TGCGCCAGCAGCTTGGGAATAGCGGGGACCTACGAGCAGTACTTC	CASSLGIAGTYEQYF
TRBJ1-1	TRBD1	NA	TRBV25-1	TGTGCCAGCAGAGGACAGGGAAAAACTGAAGCTTTCTTT	CASRGQGKTEAFF
TRBJ2-5	TRBD2	few	TRBV5-1	TGCGCCAGCAGCTTTCTAGCGGGGACGGGCGAGACCCAGTACTTC	CASSFLAGTGETQYF
TRBJ2-5	NA	NA	TRBV7-2	TGTGCCAGCAGCTCGTTATTGGGACTGCAGGCGGAGACCCAGTACTTC	CASSSLLGLQAETQYF
TRBJ2-3	NA	NA	TRBV5-4	TGTGCCAGCAGCTTGGAGGGCAGACGCACAGATACGCAGTATTTT	CASSLEGRRTDTQYF
TRBJ2-2	NA	NA	TRBV30	TGTGCCTGGTCTGCCCAAATCACCGGGGAGCTGTTTTTT	CAWSAQITGELFF
TRBJ2-2	NA	NA	TRBV29-1	TGCAGCGTTGAAGCCCCAACCGGGGAGCTGTTTTTT	CSVEAPTGELFF
TRBJ1-5	TRBD1	few	TRBV19	TGTGCCAGTAGATGGACAGGACAAAATCAGCCCCAGCATTTT	CASRWTGQNQPQHF
TRBJ1-2	NA	NA	TRBV2	TGTGCCAGCAGTGCGTCGGCAGGTGGGATATATGGCTACACCTTC	CASSASAGGIYGYTF
TRBJ1-2	NA	NA	TRBV30	TGTGCCTGGAGTGCCCAGGGATATGGCTACACCTTC	CAWSAQGYGYTF
TRBJ2-1	NA	NA	TRBV5-1	TGCGCCAGCACCACGCAGGGACAAGACAATGAGCAGTTCTTC	CASTTQGQDNEQFF
TRBJ2-1	TRBD1	NA	TRBV29-1	TGCAGCGTGGATCCGGGGACAGGGTGGGGAAATGAGCAGTTCTTC	CSVDPGTGWGNEQFF
TRBJ2-5	NA	NA	TRBV9	TGTGCCAGCAGCGAAGGGGACCCCGTTGAGACCCAGTACTTC	CASSEGDPVETQYF
TRBJ1-4	TRBD1	few	TRBV30	TGTGCCTGGAGTCCGGGACAGGGCGGTGAAAAACTGTTTTTT	CAWSPGQGGEKLFF
TRBJ1-6	NA	NA	TRBV9	TGTGCCAGCAGCCCCGGGACGGGGGTTACACCCCTCCACTTT	CASSPGTGVTPLHF
TRBJ2-2	NA	NA	TRBV4-1	TGCGCCAGCAAGTGGGCCGGGGAGCTGTTTTTT	CASKWAGELFF
TRBJ2-3	NA	NA	TRBV14	TGTGCCAGCAGCCAAGTGGCTGCGCAGTATTTT	CASSQVAAQYF
TRBJ2-5	NA	NA	TRBV7-8	TGTGCCAGCAGCCGCTCGACCAGGACCCAGTACTTC	CASSRSTRTQYF
TRBJ1-2	TRBD1	NA	TRBV2	TGTGCCAGCAGTCTAGGACAGGGTAGTACGGATGGCTACACCTTC	CASSLGQGSTDGYTF
TRBJ1-6	NA	NA	TRBV14	TGTGCCAGCAGCCAAGAGGGGGGAAATTCACCCCTCCACTTT	CASSQEGGNSPLHF
TRBJ1-1	NA	NA	TRBV6-1	TGTGCCAGCAGTGAGATACACGCCCTGGAAGCTTTCTTT	CASSEIHALEAFF
TRBJ1-6	TRBD1	NA	TRBV5-4	TGTGCCAGCAGCCAATGGACAGGGGGAGATTCACCCCTCCACTTT	CASSQWTGGDSPLHF
TRBJ2-2	NA	NA	TRBV4-2	TGTGCCAGCAGCCAAGATCAAGCCGGGGGAGCATACACCGGGGAGCTGTTTTTT	CASSQDQAGGAYTGELFF
TRBJ1-5	NA	NA	TRBV18	TGTGCCAGCTCATCGGAAACTAGCAATCAGCCCCAGCATTTT	CASSSETSNQPQHF
TRBJ2-5	NA	NA	TRBV10-2	TGCGCCAGCAGTGAGTGGGGCTCCTTCCAAGAGACCCAGTACTTC	CASSEWGSFQETQYF
TRBJ2-5	NA	NA	TRBV2	TGTGCCAGCGGTAGACAGCAAGAGACCCAGTACTTC	CASGRQQETQYF
TRBJ1-1	NA	NA	TRBV5-1	TGCGCCAGCAGCTTAGGGGAAAGGTACACTGAAGCTTTCTTT	CASSLGERYTEAFF
TRBJ2-7	TRBD1	NA	TRBV7-2	TGTGCCAGCTCCTGGGACAGATCCTACGAGCAGTACTTC	CASSWDRSYEQYF
TRBJ1-3	NA	NA	TRBV7-9	TGTGCCAGCAGCTTAGCAGGAAACACCATATATTTT	CASSLAGNTIYF
TRBJ2-7	NA	NA	TRBV6-1	TGTGCCAGCAGTGATTCCCCCTGGGGCTACGAGCAGTACTTC	CASSDSPWGYEQYF
TRBJ1-5	TRBD1	NA	TRBV6-5	TGTGCCAGCAGTTACTCGGGACAGGGAATGTGGCCCCAGCATTTT	CASSYSGQGMWPQHF
TRBJ2-5	NA	NA	TRBV5-5	TGTGCCAGCAGCTCCCTCGGGGGAGGCGGGGAGACCCAGTACTTC	CASSSLGGGGETQYF
TRBJ2-2	NA	NA	TRBV6-6	TGTGCCAGCAGCCTAGGGTCTGAGGCCGGGGAGCTGTTTTTT	CASSLGSEAGELFF
TRBJ1-1	NA	NA	TRBV16	TGTGCCAGCAGCCAATTGAGGGCCGCTGAAGCTTTCTTT	CASSQLRAAEAFF
TRBJ2-1	NA	NA	TRBV2	TGTGCCAGCAGTGGAGATAGCGATGAGCAGTTCTTC	CASSGDSDEQFF
TRBJ1-1	NA	few	TRBV13	TGTGCCAGCAGCTTAGGTCCCACTGAAGCTTTCTTT	CASSLGPTEAFF
TRBJ1-3	NA	NA	TRBV11-2	TGTGCCAGCAGCTTAATAGGAACCGGAAACACCATATATTTT	CASSLIGTGNTIYF
TRBJ2-7	TRBD1	NA	TRBV6-5	TGTGCCAGCAGCCATACAGGGGGCGGAAACTACGAGCAGTACTTC	CASSHTGGGNYEQYF
TRBJ2-5	NA	NA	TRBV5-1	TGCGCCAGCAGCTTGGTAGGGGCGTACCAAGAGACCCAGTACTTC	CASSLVGAYQETQYF
TRBJ1-5	NA	NA	TRBV29-1	TGCAGCGTTGGTGGGTTCAATCAGCCCCAGCATTTT	CSVGGFNQPQHF
TRBJ2-3	NA	NA	TRBV7-2	TGTGCCAGCAGCACGAACCGCCTGGTGGGGGCCGCTAGCACAGATACGCAGTATTTT	CASSTNRLVGAASTDTQYF
TRBJ1-5	NA	NA	TRBV2	TGTGCCAGCAGTGACGGGGGCAATCAGCCCCAGCATTTT	CASSDGGNQPQHF
TRBJ2-5	NA	NA	TRBV7-2	TGTGCCAGCAGCTTAACTCTAGGACTACAAGAGACCCAGTACTTC	CASSLTLGLQETQYF
TRBJ2-2	NA	NA	TRBV9	TGTGCCAGCAGCGGCAGCACTATCGACACCGGGGAGCTGTTTTTT	CASSGSTIDTGELFF